This TCR beta chain was sequenced in a study of identifying expanded T cells in peripheral blood. Study results and limitations: Across healthy donors, higher total template counts meant significantly greater approximately 2-week count variance.

Germline CDR1 and CDR2: LNHDA and SQIVND (reference sequence). The length of the CDR3 is 15 amino acids, counting both ends. Using immunoSEQ multiplex PCR, the repertoire was profiled, and TCRdb retains in-frame clones only, with some absent. The repertoire holds about 100,000 clones, almost 90% seen once, with around 3.8% in the top ten. As concerns this clone: Its matching antigen is unknown. It is unclear where the CDR3 begins or ends on the DNA, so no DNA is shown, and the CDR3 is as TCRdb lists it.

The sequence derives from a person aged 18 to 70 in good health. The V and J genes are TRBV19 and TRBJ1-5; the table calls TRBD1, which could not be checked here. Sample: blood. The CDR3 is CASTSDRDGNQPQHF.